The 25 T cell receptor beta chains below were found in one sample sequenced in a study of CD8 T cells in ankylosing spondylitis. MiXCR, run by TCRdb on the 5' RACE reads, gives a single entry per CDR3 protein. The profile shows 250,000 to 400,000 distinct CDR3 sequences, roughly 12% of them singletons. The sequenced sample consisted of blood, either unsorted or a sorted T cell fraction (not recorded which). The receptors originated from a female donor with ankylosing spondylitis or in good health (not recorded which).

This clonotype came up many times. This chain joins TRBV5-1 and TRBJ2-7, with D unresolved. Between the trimmed V and J ends, which lost 4 bases and 5 bases, there was a span of 7 bases. CDR1 is SGHRS, CDR2 YFSETQ, per germline. The CDR3 runs to 11 residues. CDR3 coding DNA: TGCGCCAGCAGCATAGGAAACGAGCAGTACTTC. Protein sequence: CASSIGNEQYF. The entire variable domain, with the rest obtained from reference TRBV5-1 and TRBJ2-7, is as follows: KAGVTQTPRYLIKTRGQQVTLSCSPISGHRSVSWYQQTPGQGLQFLFEYFSETQRNKGNFPGRFSGRQFSNSRSEMNVSTLELGDSALYLCASSIGNEQYFGPGTRLTVT.

Many counts were recorded for this clonotype. The gene calls are TRBV20-1 and TRBJ1-6; TRBD1 is a possible D gene (6 bases). The CDR3 runs 15 residues. The germline V gene encodes CDR1 DFQATT and CDR2 SNEGSKA (reference sequence). Deletions cut 4 bases from V and 10 bases from J, with 20 bases between. The CDR3 spells CSATEGGGLLSPLHF. The CDR3 DNA follows: TGCAGTGCTACCGAGGGGGGGGGGCTCTTATCACCCCTCCACTTT.

This clonotype has ten or more counts. The CDR3: CASSLGGLNQPQHF. As DNA, the CDR3 is TGCGCCAGCAGCTTGGGAGGGCTAAATCAGCCCCAGCATTTT. The V call is TRBV5-1, the J call TRBJ1-5; unclear D gene. The CDR3 has 14 amino acids. V was shortened by 0 bases and J by 4 bases, with 8 bases between the two germline ends. Germline-derived CDR1 and CDR2 are SGHRS and YFSETQ.

This clonotype was detected only a few times. This CDR3 reads CATSRGSGLGDTQYF. The DNA of the CDR3 is TGTGCCACCTCCCGGGGCAGCGGGTTGGGAGATACGCAGTATTTT. The V gene is TRBV3-1, the J gene TRBJ2-3; D might be TRBD2 (6 bases). V was pared by 10 bases and J by 5 bases, with 22 bases between. Germline values: CDR1 LGHDT, CDR2 YNNKEL (reference sequence). The CDR3 is 15 amino acids.

The V gene is TRBV3-1, the J gene TRBJ1-3; TRBD1 is a possible D gene (5 bases). The CDR3 sequence is 13 residues long. CDR1 is LGHDT and CDR2 is YNNKEL in the germline V gene (reference sequence). V lost 4 bases and J lost 9, with 13 bases in between. CDR3 amino acids: CASSPNTGTTIYF. The DNA for the CDR3 is TGTGCCAGCAGCCCTAATACTGGGACCACCATATATTTT. Full variable domain (outside the CDR3, taken from reference TRBV3-1 and TRBJ1-3): DTAVSQTPKYLVTQMGNDKSIKCEQNLGHDTMYWYKQDSKKFLKIMFSYNNKELIINETVPNRFSPKSPDKAHLNLHINSLELGDSAVYFCASSPNTGTTIYFGEGSWLTVV.

This clonotype has just a few counts. This chain links TRBV20-1 with TRBJ2-7, with 7 bases lining up with TRBD1. The V segment lost 6 bases and the J segment 6 bases; nucleotides outside the gene matches: 11. The germline V gene encodes CDR1 DFQATT and CDR2 SNEGSKA (reference sequence). The CDR3 is made up of 13 amino acids. CDR3 nucleotide sequence: TGCAGTGCCCCTCCGACAGGGAAGCGCGAGCAGTACTTC. It yields the protein CSAPPTGKREQYF.

This clonotype was counted a few times. The V gene is TRBV30, the J gene TRBJ2-2; D not resolved. Trimming cost V 0 bases and J 5 bases, with 13 bases left between them. The CDR3 has 15 residues. The germline gives CDR1 GTSNPN, CDR2 SVGIG (reference sequence). The CDR3 here is CAWSVRGRITGELFF. The CDR3 DNA follows: TGTGCCTGGAGTGTACGAGGCAGAATAACCGGGGAGCTGTTTTTT.

At least ten counts were recorded for this clonotype. V is TRBV20-1 and J is TRBJ2-1; 7 positions match TRBD2. The CDR3 covers 15 residues. Trimming removed 0 bases from V and 3 bases from J; junction bases left unmatched: 5. Germline CDR1 and CDR2: DFQATT and SNEGSKA (reference sequence). The CDR3 nucleotides read TGCAGTGCTAGAGATCGCGGGGGACTCTACAATGAGCAGTTCTTC. Its translation is CSARDRGGLYNEQFF.

The J gene is TRBJ2-5, the V gene TRBV15; no reliable D call. Germline assignment: CDR1 LNHNV and CDR2 YYDKDF (reference sequence). CDR3 size: 15 residues. V lost 2 bases to trimming and J lost 5 bases, with 15 bases between them. As DNA, the CDR3 is TGTGCCACCAGCAGATGGGCGCAGCAGCAGGAGACCCAGTACTTC. Encoded protein: CATSRWAQQQETQYF. Complete variable domain (other parts from reference TRBV15 and TRBJ2-5): DAMVIQNPRYQVTQFGKPVTLSCSQTLNHNVMYWYQQKSSQAPKLLFHYYDKDFNNEADTPDNFQSRRPNTSFCFLDIRSPGLGDTAMYLCATSRWAQQQETQYFGPGTRLLVL.

This clonotype showed up many times. CDR3 sequence: CASSLPKAGYEQYF. The CDR3 DNA reads TGCGCCAGCAGCTTGCCGAAAGCTGGATACGAGCAGTACTTC. The chain is built from TRBV5-1 and TRBJ2-7; no definite D call. Germline V gene lookup returns CDR1 SGHRS and CDR2 YFSETQ. The CDR3 runs to 14 residues. V was shortened by 1 base and J by 4 bases, with 12 bases between the two germline ends.

This clonotype was detected many times. V and J are TRBV12-3 or TRBV12-4 and TRBJ2-7, with D possibly being TRBD1 (6 bases). The V end was cut by 8 bases, the J end by 3 bases, with 11 bases between. The CDR3 is 12 amino acids. The CDR3 DNA follows: TGTGCCAGCGGGGACATGGGCTACGAGCAGTACTTC. Translated, it gives CASGDMGYEQYF.

This clonotype was seen many times. The gene calls are TRBV20-1 and TRBJ2-5, with D maybe TRBD1 (6 bases). The CDR3 consists of 13 residues. V lost 5 bases and J lost 6, with 16 bases in between. Per the germline V gene, CDR1 is DFQATT and CDR2 is SNEGSKA (reference sequence). This chain's CDR3 is CSAERTVGKTQYF. CDR3 bases: TGCAGTGCTGAGAGGACAGTCGGGAAGACCCAGTACTTC.

This clonotype was seen only a few times. The chain combines TRBV10-3 with TRBJ2-5, with a weak D call TRBD2 (5 bases). This CDR3 has 14 residues. Germline CDR1 reads ENHRY; CDR2 reads SYGVKD. Trimming pared 6 bases from V and 1 base from J, leaving 12 bases between. The DNA for the CDR3 is TGTGCCATCAGCACCGGGGATCCCCAAGAGACCCAGTACTTC. Amino acids: CAISTGDPQETQYF.

This clonotype was observed at least ten times. This chain joins TRBV5-1 and TRBJ2-5; D gene ambiguous. CDR1 is SGHRS, CDR2 YFSETQ, per germline. The CDR3 length is 14 residues. V gave up 4 bases and J gave up 0 bases, with 10 bases separating them. CDR3 bases: TGCGCCAGCAGCGCACAAATCTACCAAGAGACCCAGTACTTC. This encodes CASSAQIYQETQYF.

The V call is TRBV7-9, the J call TRBJ2-1; a possible D gene is TRBD1 (5 bases). The CDR3 totals 14 residues. Trimming stripped 5 bases from V and 2 bases from J, with 10 bases between. CDR1 is SEHNR, CDR2 FQNEAQ, per germline (reference sequence). CDR3: CASSPQGPYNEQFF. In DNA form, the CDR3 reads TGTGCCAGCAGCCCCCAGGGCCCCTACAATGAGCAGTTCTTC.

This clonotype was detected many times. This rearrangement joins TRBV5-1 to TRBJ2-1; 10 bases agree with TRBD2. The germline V gene has CDR1 SGHRS and CDR2 YFSETQ. V shed 3 bases and J 7 bases; nucleotides not matched to a gene: 4. The CDR3 totals 14 residues. CDR3 amino acids: CASSSATSGNEQFF. Here the CDR3 DNA reads TGCGCCAGCAGCTCCGCGACTAGCGGGAATGAGCAGTTCTTC. The whole variable domain, remainder taken from reference TRBV5-1 and TRBJ2-1, is KAGVTQTPRYLIKTRGQQVTLSCSPISGHRSVSWYQQTPGQGLQFLFEYFSETQRNKGNFPGRFSGRQFSNSRSEMNVSTLELGDSALYLCASSSATSGNEQFFGPGTRLTVL.

With respect to this clonotype: Being one base from a much bigger clone, this may be a read error. The chain couples TRBV27 to TRBJ2-1; either TRBD1 or TRBD2 may fit D (5 bases each). CDR1 MNHEY and CDR2 SMNVEV come from the germline V gene (reference sequence). CDR3 size: 15 residues. CDR3 loop: CASDFGASSCNEQFF. CDR3 DNA: TGTGCCAGCGATTTCGGGGCCAGCTCCTGCAATGAGCAGTTCTTC.

Many counts were recorded for this clonotype. V is TRBV10-3 and J is TRBJ2-7; possible D gene TRBD1, 6 bases. From germline, CDR1 is ENHRY and CDR2 SYGVKD. Trimming pared 7 bases from V and 3 bases from J, leaving 10 bases between. The CDR3 is 12 amino acids. This CDR3 reads CAIKGDGYEQYF. CDR3 coding DNA: TGTGCCATCAAGGGGGATGGCTACGAGCAGTACTTC.

This clonotype was detected many times. J is TRBJ1-6 and V is TRBV20-1; TRBD1 matches at 7 bases. Germline CDR1 is DFQATT and CDR2 is SNEGSKA (reference sequence). CDR3 size: 15 residues. V shed 3 bases, J shed 3 bases, and the junction held 5 bases outside the gene matches. DNA of the CDR3: TGCAGTGCTAGGCCCGGGACAGTCTATAATTCACCCCTCCACTTT. It codes for CSARPGTVYNSPLHF.

This clonotype was detected ten times or more. The V and J genes are TRBV12-3 or TRBV12-4 and TRBJ2-7; D gene uncertain. V was clipped by 5 bases and J by 1 base, with 12 bases between them. The CDR3 extends over 14 amino acids. Here the CDR3 DNA reads TGTGCCAGCAGTGCCCTCACCGGATCCTACGAGCAGTACTTC. Its translation is CASSALTGSYEQYF.

This clonotype has just a few counts. V usage is TRBV29-1 and J usage is TRBJ2-5; a possible D gene is TRBD2 (5 bases). Deletions cut 4 bases from V and 4 bases from J, with 10 bases between. CDR1 and CDR2 from the germline V gene are SQVTM and ANQGSEA. The length of the CDR3 is 12 residues. The CDR3 DNA reads TGCAGCGTTGTACCGGCGGGAGAGACCCAGTACTTC. Encoded protein: CSVVPAGETQYF.

The chain employs TRBV6-1 and TRBJ1-5; no reliable D call. The CDR3 sequence is 14 residues long. V was clipped by 6 bases and J by 0 bases, with 9 bases between them. From germline, CDR1 is MNHNS and CDR2 SASEGT. CDR3 region: CASSPGISNQPQHF. CDR3 nucleotides: TGTGCCAGCAGCCCCGGGATTAGCAATCAGCCCCAGCATTTT.

At least ten counts were recorded for this clonotype. The chain has TRBV11-2 and TRBJ2-1; the match to TRBD1 covers 7 bases. The CDR3 loop spans 14 amino acids. Losses at the gene ends were 6 bases for V and 10 bases for J; bases not matched to a gene: 12. CDR1 is SGHAT, CDR2 FQNNGV, per germline. In nucleotides, the CDR3 is TGTGCCAGCAGTCAACAGGACAGGCACGTCGAGCAGTTCTTC. Amino acid sequence: CASSQQDRHVEQFF. The entire variable domain, with the rest obtained from reference TRBV11-2 and TRBJ2-1, is as follows: EAGVAQSPRYKIIEKRQSVAFWCNPISGHATLYWYQQILGQGPKLLIQFQNNGVVDDSQLPKDRFSAERLKGVDSTLKIQPAKLEDSAVYLCASSQQDRHVEQFFGPGTRLTVL.

In its sample, this clonotype was seen a few times. V gene TRBV20-1 combines with J gene TRBJ2-1, with D possibly being TRBD2 (8 bases). The germline V gene encodes CDR1 DFQATT and CDR2 SNEGSKA (reference sequence). The CDR3 contains 16 residues. Trimming shortened V by 1 base and J by 1 base, and 14 bases separated the two germline ends. CDR3 in DNA: TGCAGTGCTAGAGGGGACAGCGGGAGTTCCTACAATGAGCAGTTCTTC. Amino acid sequence: CSARGDSGSSYNEQFF.

This clonotype has at least ten counts. J is TRBJ2-7 and V is TRBV20-1, with D possibly being TRBD1 (5 bases). Germline V gives CDR1 DFQATT, CDR2 SNEGSKA (reference sequence). Trimming cost V 3 bases and J 3 bases, with 12 bases left between them. The CDR3 sequence is 13 residues long. The chain's CDR3 is CSASNPQGYEQYF. CDR3 sequence (DNA): TGCAGTGCTAGCAACCCTCAGGGCTACGAGCAGTACTTC.